This T cell receptor (beta chain) originates from a study of regulatory T cells in long-lasting Graves disease. This clonotype was observed at least ten times. J lost 2 bases, V lost 0 bases, and 4 bases had no gene match. Germline V lookup: CDR1 DFQATT, CDR2 SNEGSKA (reference sequence). The CDR3 sequence is 17 residues long. The time point here: newly diagnosed GD, antithyroid drugs for less than 3 months. Making the TCR library involved RNA that had been extracted from PBMCs. The source of the patients was an endocrinology department in Xi'an, China. CDR3-region Arm-PCR and iRepertoire HTBI primers produced the TCR beta libraries. TCRdb analysed the multiplex PCR reads with MiXCR anew, one entry per CDR3 protein. Of 560,000 or so distinct CDR3 sequences detected, approximately 16% appear once; the ten largest clones hold 12%. These data are also associated with another study on T cells in Graves' hyperthyroidism and ophthalmopathy. That work contributes: HTBI primers were the set used in a first-round RT-PCR of the TCR CDR3.

The chain recombines TRBV20-1 with TRBJ2-1; 13 bases are a match to TRBD2. The clonotype comes from a man aged 18 to 30 with Graves disease. The sequenced sample was peripheral blood mononuclear cells (PBMCs), obtained at new diagnosis, from a patient treated with antithyroid drugs. The CDR3 sequence: CSARDYTSGRAYNEQFF. DNA for the CDR3: TGCAGTGCTAGAGATTACACTAGCGGGAGGGCCTACAATGAGCAGTTCTTC.